This T cell receptor (beta chain) appears in the sequencing data of a study of blood T cells in healthy people across ages. Study-level background: When template switching was applied, about one barcoded beta molecule was captured per two T cells.

General study findings and limits: Both naive CD4+ cell counts and diversity were greater in long-lived donors than in aged donors.

On this clonotype itself: The target antigen is unknown.

Then a second PCR, running roughly 7 to 11 cycles, was carried out with a sample-barcoded 5' primer and a J-beta primer mix. A template-switch adaptor containing 12 random nucleotides labeled each cDNA molecule. A single record per CDR3 protein comes from TCRdb applying MiXCR to the 5' RACE reads. This sample carries fewer than 1,000,000 distinct CDR3 sequences, around half of them seen once, and the ten largest clones take approximately 18%. Trimming took off 5 bases at V and 1 base at J, with 11 bases between the two ends. CDR3 length equals 14 residues. Germline assignment: CDR1 DFQATT and CDR2 SNEGSKA (reference sequence).

The receptor's source is a man older than 75 in good health. What was sequenced was blood. V is TRBV20-1 and J is TRBJ2-2; the D gene could be TRBD1 or TRBD2 (5 bases each). The CDR3 DNA follows: TGCAGTGCTCCGGGACGGCTGAACACCGGGGAGCTGTTTTTT. It specifies CSAPGRLNTGELFF.